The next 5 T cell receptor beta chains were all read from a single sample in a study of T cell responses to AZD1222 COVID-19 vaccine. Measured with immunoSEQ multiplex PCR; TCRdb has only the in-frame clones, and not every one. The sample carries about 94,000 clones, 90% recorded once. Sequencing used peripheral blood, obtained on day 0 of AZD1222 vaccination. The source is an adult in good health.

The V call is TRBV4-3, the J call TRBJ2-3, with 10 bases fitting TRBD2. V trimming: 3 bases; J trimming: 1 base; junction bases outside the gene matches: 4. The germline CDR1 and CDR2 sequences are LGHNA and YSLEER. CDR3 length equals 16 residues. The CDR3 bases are TGCGCCAGCAGCCACTCCACTAGCGGGGGCACAGATACGCAGTATTTT. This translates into CASSHSTSGGTDTQYF.

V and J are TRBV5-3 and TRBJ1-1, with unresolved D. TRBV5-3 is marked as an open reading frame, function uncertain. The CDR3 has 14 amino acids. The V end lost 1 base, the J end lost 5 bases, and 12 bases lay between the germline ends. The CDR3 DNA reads TGTGCCAGAAGCTTGTTGAACGGGGTTACTGAAGCTTTCTTT. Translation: CARSLLNGVTEAFF.

CDR3 in DNA: TGCAGCGTTGAATTGTGGCAGGGAGTAAACATTCAGTACTTC. Translation: CSVELWQGVNIQYF. The chain joins TRBV29-1 to TRBJ2-4; D possibly matches TRBD1 or TRBD2 (5 bases each). Deletions cut 2 bases from V and 6 bases from J, with 14 bases between. The germline gives CDR1 SQVTM, CDR2 ANQGSEA. This CDR3 is built from 14 residues.

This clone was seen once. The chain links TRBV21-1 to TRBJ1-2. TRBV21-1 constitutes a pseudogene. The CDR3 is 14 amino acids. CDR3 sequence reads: CASGTPRRRYGYTF. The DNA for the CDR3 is TGTGCCAGCGGGACCCCAAGGCGAAGGTATGGCTACACCTTC.

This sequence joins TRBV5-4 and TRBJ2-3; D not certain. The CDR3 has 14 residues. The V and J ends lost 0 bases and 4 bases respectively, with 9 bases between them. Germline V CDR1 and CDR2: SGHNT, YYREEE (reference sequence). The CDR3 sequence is CASSLVGLADTQYF. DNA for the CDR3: TGTGCCAGCAGCTTGGTCGGCCTGGCAGATACGCAGTATTTT.